These T cell receptor beta chains were read from a single sample in a study of blood T cell repertoires in COVID-19. The repertoire was sequenced with immunoSEQ multiplex PCR; TCRdb's copy has only in-frame clones and lacks some. Of about 100,000 clones in the sample, 81% were seen once. The sequenced material came from peripheral blood. The source of these receptors is a man aged 60 to 75 with acute or convalescent COVID-19. Both conserved end residues are part of each CDR3. The D gene is left open where the match is weak. The size of a clone is reported for some rows only, either as once, few or many, or as a class for expanded clones.

v_gene: TRBV6-6
abundance: -
j_gene: TRBJ2-7
d_gene: -
CDR3aa: CASSFGHHFEQYF
CDR3nt: TGTGCCAGCAGTTTTGGACACCACTTCGAGCAGTACTTC

v_gene: TRBV9
abundance: -
j_gene: TRBJ2-4
d_gene: -
CDR3aa: CASSVEDFTIQYF
CDR3nt: TGTGCCAGCAGCGTAGAGGACTTCACCATTCAGTACTTC

v_gene: TRBV10-3
abundance: -
j_gene: TRBJ1-2
d_gene: -
CDR3aa: CAISRDTTNYGYTF
CDR3nt: TGTGCCATCAGTCGGGACACAACTAACTATGGCTACACCTTC

v_gene: TRBV25-1
abundance: -
j_gene: TRBJ2-7
d_gene: TRBD2
CDR3aa: CASSGTSWGEQYF
CDR3nt: TGTGCCAGCAGTGGGACTAGCTGGGGCGAGCAGTACTTC

v_gene: TRBV25-1
abundance: -
j_gene: TRBJ1-1
d_gene: -
CDR3aa: CASSPPDSHTEAFF
CDR3nt: TGTGCCAGCAGTCCTCCGGACAGTCACACTGAAGCTTTCTTT

v_gene: TRBV6-2/TRBV6-3
abundance: -
j_gene: TRBJ2-1
d_gene: TRBD2
CDR3aa: CASSQTSGSTYEQFF
CDR3nt: TGTGCCAGCAGTCAGACTAGCGGGAGTACATATGAGCAGTTCTTC

v_gene: TRBV2
abundance: -
j_gene: TRBJ1-3
d_gene: -
CDR3aa: CASKAGTSPGNTIYF
CDR3nt: TGTGCCAGCAAGGCAGGGACTTCTCCTGGAAACACCATATATTTT

v_gene: TRBV27
abundance: -
j_gene: TRBJ2-3
d_gene: TRBD2
CDR3aa: CASSRKGLAGGPGGADTQYF
CDR3nt: TGTGCCAGCAGTCGAAAGGGACTAGCGGGAGGGCCTGGGGGGGCAGATACGCAGTATTTT

v_gene: TRBV9
abundance: -
j_gene: TRBJ2-1
d_gene: TRBD2
CDR3aa: CASSVEGLTYNEQFF
CDR3nt: TGTGCCAGCAGCGTAGAGGGACTAACATACAATGAGCAGTTCTTC

v_gene: TRBV25-1
abundance: -
j_gene: TRBJ2-1
d_gene: TRBD2
CDR3aa: CASSESTSGRAYNEQFF
CDR3nt: TGTGCCAGCAGTGAATCGACTAGCGGGAGGGCTTACAATGAGCAGTTCTTC

v_gene: TRBV18
abundance: -
j_gene: TRBJ2-1
d_gene: -
CDR3aa: CASSPALGGIEQFF
CDR3nt: TGTGCCAGCTCACCAGCCCTAGGGGGAATTGAGCAGTTCTTC

v_gene: TRBV5-1
abundance: -
j_gene: TRBJ2-1
d_gene: TRBD2
CDR3aa: CASSYSGSSYNEQFF
CDR3nt: TGCGCCAGCAGTTATAGCGGGAGCTCCTACAATGAGCAGTTCTTC

v_gene: TRBV10-3
abundance: -
j_gene: TRBJ1-2
d_gene: TRBD1
CDR3aa: CAINDRAGDGYTF
CDR3nt: TGTGCCATCAATGACAGGGCAGGGGATGGCTACACCTTC

v_gene: TRBV9
abundance: -
j_gene: TRBJ1-6
d_gene: -
CDR3aa: CASSVVGDYNSPLHF
CDR3nt: TGTGCCAGCAGCGTAGTAGGAGATTATAATTCACCCCTCCACTTT

v_gene: TRBV19
abundance: -
j_gene: TRBJ2-1
d_gene: -
CDR3aa: CASSILAATYNEQFF
CDR3nt: TGTGCCAGTAGTATACTCGCGGCGACTTACAATGAGCAGTTCTTC

v_gene: TRBV10-3
abundance: -
j_gene: TRBJ2-7
d_gene: -
CDR3aa: CAISEFLPEQYF
CDR3nt: TGTGCCATCAGTGAGTTTCTTCCCGAGCAGTACTTC

v_gene: TRBV7-3
abundance: -
j_gene: TRBJ2-3
d_gene: TRBD2
CDR3aa: CASSADASSGRTDTQYF
CDR3nt: TGTGCCAGCAGCGCCGACGCATCTAGCGGGAGGACAGATACGCAGTATTTT

v_gene: TRBV6-2/TRBV6-3
abundance: -
j_gene: TRBJ1-2
d_gene: -
CDR3aa: CASSPKDNLNYGYTF
CDR3nt: TGTGCCAGCAGCCCGAAGGACAATTTGAACTATGGCTACACCTTC

v_gene: TRBV16
abundance: -
j_gene: TRBJ2-4
d_gene: TRBD1
CDR3aa: CASSLDRVPNIQYF
CDR3nt: TGTGCCAGCAGCCTAGACAGGGTCCCAAACATTCAGTACTTC

v_gene: TRBV5-4
abundance: -
j_gene: TRBJ2-5
d_gene: TRBD1
CDR3aa: CASSLSGTAPSKDQYF
CDR3nt: TGTGCCAGCAGCTTGTCGGGGACAGCCCCCTCGAAGGACCAGTACTTC

v_gene: TRBV4-3
abundance: few
j_gene: TRBJ1-4
d_gene: TRBD1
CDR3aa: CASSQDGTGLAEKLFF
CDR3nt: TGCGCCAGCAGCCAAGATGGGACAGGGCTAGCTGAAAAACTGTTTTTT

v_gene: TRBV9
abundance: -
j_gene: TRBJ2-7
d_gene: -
CDR3aa: CASSVAPSGDEQYF
CDR3nt: TGTGCCAGCAGCGTGGCCCCGTCGGGAGACGAGCAGTACTTC

v_gene: TRBV6-6
abundance: once
j_gene: TRBJ1-6
d_gene: -
CDR3aa: CASSNPLGKSPLHF
CDR3nt: TGTGCCAGCAGTAATCCCCTCGGGAAATCACCCCTCCACTTT

v_gene: TRBV27
abundance: -
j_gene: TRBJ2-2
d_gene: -
CDR3aa: CASSLISRTTGELFF
CDR3nt: TGTGCCAGCAGTTTAATTAGCAGAACCACCGGGGAGCTGTTTTTT

v_gene: TRBV19
abundance: few
j_gene: TRBJ2-2
d_gene: TRBD1
CDR3aa: CASRRDRGIGELFF
CDR3nt: TGTGCCAGTAGAAGGGACAGGGGTATCGGGGAGCTGTTTTTT

v_gene: TRBV29-1
abundance: -
j_gene: TRBJ2-7
d_gene: -
CDR3aa: CSVSGTKSYEQYF
CDR3nt: TGCAGCGTCTCCGGGACAAAGTCCTACGAGCAGTACTTC

v_gene: TRBV7-9
abundance: -
j_gene: TRBJ2-5
d_gene: TRBD1
CDR3aa: CASSPRGPETQYF
CDR3nt: TGTGCCAGCAGCCCGAGGGGGCCTGAGACCCAGTACTTC

v_gene: TRBV5-1
abundance: once
j_gene: TRBJ2-6
d_gene: -
CDR3aa: CASSLDGTGANVLTF
CDR3nt: TGCGCCAGCAGCTTGGACGGGACTGGGGCCAACGTCCTGACTTTC

v_gene: TRBV21-1
abundance: -
j_gene: TRBJ2-7
d_gene: -
CDR3aa: CASSKRWGESYEQYF
CDR3nt: TGTGCCAGCAGCAAACGTTGGGGGGAAAGCTACGAGCAGTACTTC

v_gene: TRBV19
abundance: few
j_gene: TRBJ1-2
d_gene: -
CDR3aa: CASSMEDGNYGYTF
CDR3nt: TGTGCCAGTAGTATGGAAGACGGGAACTATGGCTACACCTTC

v_gene: TRBV6-4
abundance: few
j_gene: TRBJ2-3
d_gene: -
CDR3aa: CASSDSSTSSTDTQYF
CDR3nt: TGTGCCAGCAGTGACTCGTCCACATCTAGCACAGATACGCAGTATTTT

v_gene: TRBV11-2
abundance: -
j_gene: TRBJ1-2
d_gene: -
CDR3aa: CASSPYDSSGYTF
CDR3nt: TGTGCCAGCAGCCCTTATGACAGCTCTGGCTACACCTTC

v_gene: TRBV18
abundance: -
j_gene: TRBJ2-7
d_gene: TRBD1
CDR3aa: CASSRDRGKEQYF
CDR3nt: TGTGCCAGCTCCCGGGACAGGGGGAAGGAGCAGTACTTC

v_gene: TRBV9
abundance: -
j_gene: TRBJ2-2
d_gene: -
CDR3aa: CASSPRNTGELFF
CDR3nt: TGTGCCAGCAGCCCCCGTAACACCGGGGAGCTGTTTTTT

v_gene: TRBV30
abundance: -
j_gene: TRBJ2-5
d_gene: TRBD2
CDR3aa: CAWSVPSGGNLETQYF
CDR3nt: TGTGCCTGGAGTGTTCCTAGCGGGGGAAATCTCGAGACCCAGTACTTC

v_gene: TRBV10-2
abundance: once
j_gene: TRBJ2-7
d_gene: TRBD1
CDR3aa: CASSGGQGLAEYEQYF
CDR3nt: TGCGCCAGCAGTGGTGGACAGGGCTTAGCTGAGTACGAGCAGTACTTC

v_gene: TRBV12-3/TRBV12-4
abundance: -
j_gene: TRBJ2-3
d_gene: -
CDR3aa: CASNLGSTDTQYF
CDR3nt: TGTGCCAGCAACCTCGGTAGCACAGATACGCAGTATTTT

v_gene: TRBV27
abundance: few
j_gene: TRBJ2-3
d_gene: TRBD2
CDR3aa: CASSSRLRLAGEDTQYF
CDR3nt: TGTGCCAGCAGTTCCCGATTGCGGCTAGCGGGAGAGGATACGCAGTATTTT

v_gene: TRBV19
abundance: -
j_gene: TRBJ2-5
d_gene: TRBD2
CDR3aa: CASRGGSGGLYQETQYF
CDR3nt: TGTGCCAGTCGGGGGGGCAGCGGGGGATTGTACCAAGAGACCCAGTACTTC

v_gene: TRBV25-1
abundance: -
j_gene: TRBJ2-3
d_gene: -
CDR3aa: CASSESGTDTQYF
CDR3nt: TGTGCCAGCAGTGAATCGGGGACAGATACGCAGTATTTT

v_gene: TRBV25-1
abundance: few
j_gene: TRBJ1-1
d_gene: -
CDR3aa: CASSERPGGATEAFF
CDR3nt: TGTGCCAGCAGTGAAAGACCCGGTGGGGCCACTGAAGCTTTCTTT

v_gene: TRBV20-1
abundance: few
j_gene: TRBJ2-7
d_gene: TRBD2
CDR3aa: CSASKGGRAYEQYF
CDR3nt: TGCAGTGCTAGTAAGGGCGGGAGGGCGTACGAGCAGTACTTC

v_gene: TRBV5-1
abundance: -
j_gene: TRBJ1-5
d_gene: TRBD1
CDR3aa: CASSGGQPNQPQHF
CDR3nt: TGCGCCAGCAGCGGGGGACAGCCCAATCAGCCCCAGCATTTT

v_gene: TRBV5-4
abundance: -
j_gene: TRBJ2-7
d_gene: -
CDR3aa: CASSLAEVGQNPREQYF
CDR3nt: TGTGCCAGCAGCTTGGCCGAGGTGGGGCAGAACCCTAGGGAGCAGTACTTC

v_gene: TRBV6-6
abundance: -
j_gene: TRBJ1-4
d_gene: -
CDR3aa: CASSPHWGAGEKLFF
CDR3nt: TGTGCCAGCAGTCCCCATTGGGGCGCCGGTGAAAAACTGTTTTTT

v_gene: TRBV12-5
abundance: -
j_gene: TRBJ2-2
d_gene: TRBD1
CDR3aa: CASGVGQANTGELFF
CDR3nt: TGTGCTAGTGGTGTGGGACAGGCGAACACCGGGGAGCTGTTTTTT

v_gene: TRBV5-1
abundance: once
j_gene: TRBJ1-6
d_gene: -
CDR3aa: CASSDQGGDNSPLHF
CDR3nt: TGCGCCAGCAGCGACCAGGGCGGGGATAATTCACCCCTCCACTTT